This TCR beta chain was observed in a study of technical replicates of blood from several donors. CDR3 size: 14 residues. V trimming: 5 bases; J trimming: 3 bases; junction bases outside the gene matches: 5. From germline, CDR1 is SNHLY and CDR2 FYNNEI. TCRdb keeps only in-frame clones here, not all; method: immunoSEQ multiplex PCR. The repertoire includes just over 75,000 clones, 90% to 95% of them detected once, and roughly 0.37% sits in the top ten. The chain uses TRBV2 and TRBJ2-5; 8 bases map to TRBD1. Input material: T cells isolated from PBMCs. The clonotype originates from a human donor in good health. The CDR3 region is CASSRQGIEETQYF. CDR3 nucleotides: TGTGCCAGCAGTAGACAGGGGATTGAAGAGACCCAGTACTTC.